The rows below give T cell receptor beta chains drawn from one sample of a study of CD8+CD57+ T cells in acquired aplastic anemia. TCRdb re-derived calls from the reads in MiXCR, one entry per CDR3 protein. This table has around 500,000 distinct CDR3 sequences, about a third appearing once. The specimen sequenced was sorted CD4+, CD8+, or CD8+CD57+ T cells (not recorded which) from PBMCs. The origin of the receptors is a human donor with aplastic anemia. The conserved cysteine and the conserved F or W are not part of the CDR3 here. Fields, in order: clone size, D gene, V gene, CDR3 protein. D genes are given only for firm matches. Clone size is shown for a subset of rows, as once, few, many or a class of expanded clone.

size: many; D: NA; V: TRBV19; CDR3: ASSMADWSYEQY
size: many; D: NA; V: TRBV9; CDR3: ASSVGGHLNYGYT
size: NA; D: NA; V: TRBV27; CDR3: ASSLHGKNEQF
size: NA; D: NA; V: TRBV6-1; CDR3: ASSASHGVGSSYEQY
size: many; D: NA; V: TRBV19; CDR3: ASSMGLWDGDYGYT
size: NA; D: TRBD1; V: TRBV15; CDR3: ATSRAISGGAIIYYEQY
size: NA; D: TRBD2; V: TRBV5-4; CDR3: ASSMRLAGAEQY
size: NA; D: NA; V: TRBV24-1; CDR3: ATSDLPAGSVTDTQY
size: NA; D: TRBD1; V: TRBV20-1; CDR3: SARGDRDREYGYT
size: NA; D: TRBD1; V: TRBV7-8; CDR3: ASSTPGQETYNEQF
size: NA; D: NA; V: TRBV14; CDR3: ASSLYNEKLF
size: NA; D: TRBD1; V: TRBV19; CDR3: ASSINYRGGTEAF
size: NA; D: TRBD2; V: TRBV9; CDR3: ASSVASGRASIDEQF
size: NA; D: NA; V: TRBV20-1; CDR3: SAREAGRSYNEQF
size: NA; D: NA; V: TRBV4-3; CDR3: ASSQGVGRGFKQY
size: many; D: TRBD1; V: TRBV12-3/TRBV12-4; CDR3: ASSAGDSQLNYGYT
size: few; D: TRBD2; V: TRBV6-1; CDR3: ASRLRAGGSLEQY
size: NA; D: TRBD1; V: TRBV20-1; CDR3: SARDPGQGSDEQY
size: many; D: NA; V: TRBV7-3; CDR3: ASSLMANNSPLH
size: NA; D: NA; V: TRBV28; CDR3: ASSSIGGTNYGYT
size: few; D: NA; V: TRBV10-2; CDR3: ASSLSPEDYGYT
size: NA; D: NA; V: TRBV18; CDR3: ASSLWERGSLGNTIY
size: few; D: TRBD1; V: TRBV6-2/TRBV6-3; CDR3: ASSYWGQGGGYT
size: NA; D: NA; V: TRBV24-1; CDR3: AWSQPSVRRTDTQY
size: many; D: NA; V: TRBV7-2; CDR3: ASRAGPTYEQY
size: NA; D: NA; V: TRBV4-3; CDR3: ASSLEDSSSGYT
size: NA; D: NA; V: TRBV7-9; CDR3: ASSLLSDRETQY
size: NA; D: TRBD1; V: TRBV11-2; CDR3: ASSSRQGYTNYGYT
size: many; D: NA; V: TRBV4-3; CDR3: ASSPARTASRSYT
size: NA; D: NA; V: TRBV11-1; CDR3: ASSLPGNWNEQF
size: few; D: NA; V: TRBV5-1; CDR3: ASRFDRGGRNEQY
size: NA; D: TRBD1; V: TRBV7-3; CDR3: ASSGSGGGYTEAF
size: NA; D: NA; V: TRBV5-1; CDR3: ASSLVRDRGYT
size: NA; D: TRBD2; V: TRBV4-3; CDR3: ASSQVASGTYEQY
size: NA; D: NA; V: TRBV14; CDR3: ASSPEVDGNGYT
size: NA; D: NA; V: TRBV5-8; CDR3: ASSLDLPLNTEAF
size: few; D: TRBD1; V: TRBV6-2/TRBV6-3; CDR3: ASSFSRQGGVYGYT
size: NA; D: TRBD1; V: TRBV10-3; CDR3: ASRRDRDNYGYT
size: NA; D: TRBD1; V: TRBV2; CDR3: AIQQGAHGYT
size: few; D: TRBD2; V: TRBV20-1; CDR3: SARDLAGGRNEQY
size: few; D: NA; V: TRBV10-3; CDR3: ASSELGITYEQY
size: few; D: NA; V: TRBV7-9; CDR3: ASSPGGAEGDTQY